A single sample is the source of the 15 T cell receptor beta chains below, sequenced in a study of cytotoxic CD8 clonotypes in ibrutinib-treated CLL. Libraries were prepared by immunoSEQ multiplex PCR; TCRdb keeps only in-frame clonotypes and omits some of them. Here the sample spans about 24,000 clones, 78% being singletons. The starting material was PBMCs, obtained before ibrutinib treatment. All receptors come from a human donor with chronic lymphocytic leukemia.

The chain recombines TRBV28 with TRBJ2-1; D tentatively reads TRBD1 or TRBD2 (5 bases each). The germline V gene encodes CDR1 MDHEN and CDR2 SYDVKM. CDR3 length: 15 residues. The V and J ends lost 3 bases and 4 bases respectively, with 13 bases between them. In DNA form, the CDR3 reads TGTGCCAGCAGTTTCCCCCCCGGGGCGTACAATGAGCAGTTCTTC. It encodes CASSFPPGAYNEQFF.

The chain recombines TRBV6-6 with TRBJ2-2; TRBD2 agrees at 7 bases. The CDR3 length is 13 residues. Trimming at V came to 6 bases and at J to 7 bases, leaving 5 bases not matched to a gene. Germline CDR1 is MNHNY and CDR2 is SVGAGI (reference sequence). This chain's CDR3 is CASSRGRGGELFF. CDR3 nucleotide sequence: TGTGCCAGCAGCCGGGGGAGGGGCGGGGAGCTGTTTTTT.

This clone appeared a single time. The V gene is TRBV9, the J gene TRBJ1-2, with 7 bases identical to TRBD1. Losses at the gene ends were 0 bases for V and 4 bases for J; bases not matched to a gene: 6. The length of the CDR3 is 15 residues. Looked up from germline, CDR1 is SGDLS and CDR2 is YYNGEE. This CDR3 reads CASSVEVTGAYGYTF. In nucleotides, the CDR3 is TGTGCCAGCAGCGTAGAAGTTACAGGGGCCTATGGCTACACCTTC.

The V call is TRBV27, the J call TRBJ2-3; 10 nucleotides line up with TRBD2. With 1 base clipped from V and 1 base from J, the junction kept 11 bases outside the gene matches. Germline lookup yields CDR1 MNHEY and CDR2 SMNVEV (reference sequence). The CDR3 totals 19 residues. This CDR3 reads CASSLWGGASGRGTDTQYF. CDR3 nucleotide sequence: TGTGCCAGCAGTTTATGGGGAGGGGCTAGCGGGAGAGGCACAGATACGCAGTATTTT.

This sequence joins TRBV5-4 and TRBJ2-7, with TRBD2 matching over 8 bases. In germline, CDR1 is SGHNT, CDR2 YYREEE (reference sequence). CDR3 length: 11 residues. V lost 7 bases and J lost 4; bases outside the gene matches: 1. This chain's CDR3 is CASSGGYEQYF. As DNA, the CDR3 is TGTGCCAGCTCGGGAGGGTACGAGCAGTACTTC.

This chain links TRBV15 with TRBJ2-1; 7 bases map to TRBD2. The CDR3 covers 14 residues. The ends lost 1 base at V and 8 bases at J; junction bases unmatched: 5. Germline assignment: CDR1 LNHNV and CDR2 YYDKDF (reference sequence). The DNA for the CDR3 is TGTGCCACCAGCAGAGGCGGGAGTGTCGATGAGCAGTTCTTC. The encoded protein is CATSRGGSVDEQFF. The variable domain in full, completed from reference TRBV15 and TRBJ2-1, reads DAMVIQNPRYQVTQFGKPVTLSCSQTLNHNVMYWYQQKSSQAPKLLFHYYDKDFNNEADTPDNFQSRRPNTSFCFLDIRSPGLGDTAMYLCATSRGGSVDEQFFGPGTRLTVL.

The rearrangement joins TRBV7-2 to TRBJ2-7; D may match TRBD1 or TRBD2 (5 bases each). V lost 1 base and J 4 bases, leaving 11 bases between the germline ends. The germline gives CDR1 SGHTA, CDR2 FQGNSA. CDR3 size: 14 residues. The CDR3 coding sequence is TGTGCCAGCAGCTTAGTATCCGGGGCTTACGAGCAGTACTTC. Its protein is CASSLVSGAYEQYF.

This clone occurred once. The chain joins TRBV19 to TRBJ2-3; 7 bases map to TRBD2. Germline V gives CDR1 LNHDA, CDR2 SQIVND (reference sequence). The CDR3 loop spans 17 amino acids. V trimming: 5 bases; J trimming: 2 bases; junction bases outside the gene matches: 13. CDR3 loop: CASSLSSGTSNTDTQYF. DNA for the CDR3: TGTGCCAGTAGTTTGTCTAGCGGCACCTCTAACACAGATACGCAGTATTTT.

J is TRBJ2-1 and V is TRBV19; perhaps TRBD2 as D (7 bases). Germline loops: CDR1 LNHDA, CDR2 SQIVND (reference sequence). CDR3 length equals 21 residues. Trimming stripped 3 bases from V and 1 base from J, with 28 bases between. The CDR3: CASSILGPPTGLADSYNEQFF. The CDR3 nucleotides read TGTGCCAGTAGTATCCTAGGACCGCCAACAGGGCTAGCGGATTCCTACAATGAGCAGTTCTTC. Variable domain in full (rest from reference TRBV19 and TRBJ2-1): DGGITQSPKYLFRKEGQNVTLSCEQNLNHDAMYWYRQDPGQGLRLIYYSQIVNDFQKGDIAEGYSVSREKKESFPLTVTSAQKNPTAFYLCASSILGPPTGLADSYNEQFFGPGTRLTVL.

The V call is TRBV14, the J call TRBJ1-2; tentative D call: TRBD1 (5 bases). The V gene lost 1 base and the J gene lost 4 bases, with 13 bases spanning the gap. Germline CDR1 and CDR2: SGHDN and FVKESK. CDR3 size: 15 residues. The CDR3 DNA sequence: TGTGCCAGCAGCCAAGTCGACAGCGCGCTCTATGGCTACACCTTC. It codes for CASSQVDSALYGYTF.

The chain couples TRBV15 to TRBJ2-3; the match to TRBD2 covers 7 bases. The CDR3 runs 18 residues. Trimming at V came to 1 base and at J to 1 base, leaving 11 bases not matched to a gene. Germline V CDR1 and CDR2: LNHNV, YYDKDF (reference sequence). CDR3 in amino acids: CATSRGGTSALRTDTQYF. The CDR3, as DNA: TGTGCCACCAGCAGAGGGGGAACTAGCGCCCTCCGCACAGATACGCAGTATTTT.

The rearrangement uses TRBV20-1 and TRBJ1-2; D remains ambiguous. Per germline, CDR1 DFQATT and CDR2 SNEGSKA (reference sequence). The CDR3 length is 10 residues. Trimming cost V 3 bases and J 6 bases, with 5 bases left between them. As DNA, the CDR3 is TGCAGTGCTAGGGATGATGGCTACACCTTC. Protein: CSARDDGYTF.

The chain's CDR3 is CASSRSGDEQYF. The DNA of the CDR3 is TGCGCCAGCAGCCGGTCGGGAGACGAGCAGTACTTC. J is TRBJ2-7 and V is TRBV5-1, with D possibly matching TRBD2 (6 bases). Per germline, CDR1 SGHRS and CDR2 YFSETQ. Trimming took off 4 bases at V and 5 bases at J, with 10 bases between the two ends. The CDR3 is 12 residues long.

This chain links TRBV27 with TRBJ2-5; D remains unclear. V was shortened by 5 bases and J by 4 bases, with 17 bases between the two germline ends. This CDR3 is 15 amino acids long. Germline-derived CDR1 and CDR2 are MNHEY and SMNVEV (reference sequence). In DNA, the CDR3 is TGTGCCAGCAGTAGCACCGACCTGACGGGAGAGACCCAGTACTTC. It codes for CASSSTDLTGETQYF.

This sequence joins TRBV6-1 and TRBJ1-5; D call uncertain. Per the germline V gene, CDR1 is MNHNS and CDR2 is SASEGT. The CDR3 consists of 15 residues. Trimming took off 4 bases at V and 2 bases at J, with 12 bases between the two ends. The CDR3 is CASSGGGDGNQPQHF. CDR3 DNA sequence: TGTGCCAGCAGTGGTGGCGGGGATGGCAATCAGCCCCAGCATTTT.